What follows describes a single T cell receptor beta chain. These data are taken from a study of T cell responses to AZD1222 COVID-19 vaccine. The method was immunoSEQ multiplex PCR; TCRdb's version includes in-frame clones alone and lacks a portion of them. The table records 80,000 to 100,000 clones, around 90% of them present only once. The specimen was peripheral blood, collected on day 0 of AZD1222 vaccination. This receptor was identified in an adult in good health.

The CDR3 nucleotides are TGTGCCAGTAGTATTGCCCGCGTGGACTTCTCTAGCACAGATACGCAGTATTTT. As protein: CASSIARVDFSSTDTQYF. The rearrangement joins TRBV19 to TRBJ2-3, with D maybe TRBD2 (5 bases). Per the germline V gene, CDR1 is LNHDA and CDR2 is SQIVND (reference sequence). This CDR3 has 18 residues. The V end lost 3 bases, the J end lost 0 bases, and 19 bases lay between the germline ends.